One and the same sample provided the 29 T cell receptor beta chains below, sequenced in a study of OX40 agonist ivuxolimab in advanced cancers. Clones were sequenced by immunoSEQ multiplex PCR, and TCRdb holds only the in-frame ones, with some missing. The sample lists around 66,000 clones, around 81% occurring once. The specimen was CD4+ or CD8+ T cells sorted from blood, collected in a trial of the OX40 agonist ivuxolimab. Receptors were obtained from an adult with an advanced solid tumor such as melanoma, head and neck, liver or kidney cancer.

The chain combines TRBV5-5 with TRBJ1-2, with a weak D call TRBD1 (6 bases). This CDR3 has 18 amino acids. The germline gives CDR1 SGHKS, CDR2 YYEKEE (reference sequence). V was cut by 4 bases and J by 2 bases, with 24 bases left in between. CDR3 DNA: TGTGCCAGCAGCACGGACTCCGACGGGACACCTAAGAACTATGGCTACACCTTC. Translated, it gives CASSTDSDGTPKNYGYTF.

The chain's CDR3 is CASSVKSSYNEQFF. The CDR3 DNA sequence: TGTGCCAGCAGTGTCAAGAGCTCCTACAATGAGCAGTTCTTC. V is TRBV6-1 and J is TRBJ2-1; D uncertain. Per the germline V gene, CDR1 is MNHNS and CDR2 is SASEGT. The CDR3 totals 14 residues. Trimming stripped 4 bases from V and 0 bases from J, with 7 bases between.

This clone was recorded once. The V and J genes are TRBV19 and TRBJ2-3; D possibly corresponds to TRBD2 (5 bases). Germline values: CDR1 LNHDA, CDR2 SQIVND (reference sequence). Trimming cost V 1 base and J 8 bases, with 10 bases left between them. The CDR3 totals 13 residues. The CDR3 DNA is TGTGCCAGTAGTATAGCACCCCGGGGTACGCAGTATTTT. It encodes CASSIAPRGTQYF.

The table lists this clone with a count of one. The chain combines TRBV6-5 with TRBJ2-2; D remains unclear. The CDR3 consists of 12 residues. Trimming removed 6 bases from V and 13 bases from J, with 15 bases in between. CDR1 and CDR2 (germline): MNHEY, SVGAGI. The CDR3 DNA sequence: TGTGCCAGCAGCCCCCGGGCAGGTGTGCTGTTTTTT. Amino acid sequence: CASSPRAGVLFF.

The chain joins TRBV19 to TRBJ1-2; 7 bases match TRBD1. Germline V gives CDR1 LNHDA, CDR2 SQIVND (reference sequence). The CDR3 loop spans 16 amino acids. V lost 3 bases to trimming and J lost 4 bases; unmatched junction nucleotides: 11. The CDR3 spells CASSIVSGGGGYGYTF. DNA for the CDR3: TGTGCCAGTAGTATCGTTTCAGGAGGGGGCGGCTATGGCTACACCTTC.

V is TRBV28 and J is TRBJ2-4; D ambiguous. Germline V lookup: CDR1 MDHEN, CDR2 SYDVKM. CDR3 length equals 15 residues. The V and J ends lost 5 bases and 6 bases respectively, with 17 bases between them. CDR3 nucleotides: TGTGCCAGCAGTAGTACCGGAGACCCATTAAACATTCAGTACTTC. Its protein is CASSSTGDPLNIQYF.

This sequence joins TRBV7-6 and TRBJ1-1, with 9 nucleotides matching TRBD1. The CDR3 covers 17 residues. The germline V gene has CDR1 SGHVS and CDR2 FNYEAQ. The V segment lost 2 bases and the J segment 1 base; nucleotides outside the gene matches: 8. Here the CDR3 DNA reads TGTGCCAGCAGCTTAACCGGGACAGGGTTAACGAACACTGAAGCTTTCTTT. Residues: CASSLTGTGLTNTEAFF. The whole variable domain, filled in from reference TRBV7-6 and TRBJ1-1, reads GAGVSQSPRYKVTKRGQDVALRCDPISGHVSLYWYRQALGQGPEFLTYFNYEAQQDKSGLPNDRFSAERPEGSISTLTIQRTEQRDSAMYRCASSLTGTGLTNTEAFFGQGTRLTVV.

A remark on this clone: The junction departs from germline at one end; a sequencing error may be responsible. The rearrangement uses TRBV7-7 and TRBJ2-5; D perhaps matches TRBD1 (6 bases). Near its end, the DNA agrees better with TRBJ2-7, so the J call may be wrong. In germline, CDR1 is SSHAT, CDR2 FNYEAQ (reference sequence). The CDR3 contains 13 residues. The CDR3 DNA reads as TGTGCTAGCAGCTTAGAAACAGGGACCGAGCAGTACTTC. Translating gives CASSLETGTEQYF.

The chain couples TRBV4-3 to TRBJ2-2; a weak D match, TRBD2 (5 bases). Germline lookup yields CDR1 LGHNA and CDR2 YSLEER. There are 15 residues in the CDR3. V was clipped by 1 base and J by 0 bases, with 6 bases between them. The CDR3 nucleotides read TGCGCCAGCAGCCAAGTGGAGGCGAACACCGGGGAGCTGTTTTTT. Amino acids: CASSQVEANTGELFF.

The CDR3 loop is CASSTESRWADTQYF. In DNA, the CDR3 is TGTGCCAGTAGTACAGAGTCTAGATGGGCAGATACGCAGTATTTT. J is TRBJ2-3 and V is TRBV19; D ambiguous. The V and J ends lost 4 bases and 4 bases respectively, with 15 bases between them. The CDR3 covers 15 residues. The V gene's germline CDR1 is LNHDA and CDR2 SQIVND (reference sequence). The full variable domain, with the rest looked up from reference TRBV19 and TRBJ2-3, is DGGITQSPKYLFRKEGQNVTLSCEQNLNHDAMYWYRQDPGQGLRLIYYSQIVNDFQKGDIAEGYSVSREKKESFPLTVTSAQKNPTAFYLCASSTESRWADTQYFGPGTRLTVL.

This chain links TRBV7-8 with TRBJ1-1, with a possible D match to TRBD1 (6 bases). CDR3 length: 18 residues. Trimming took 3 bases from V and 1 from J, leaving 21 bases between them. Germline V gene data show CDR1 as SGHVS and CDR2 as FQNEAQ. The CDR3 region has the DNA TGTGCCAGCAGCTTCTTGGGGCGGGGGCCCCTGGCGAACACTGAAGCTTTCTTT. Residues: CASSFLGRGPLANTEAFF.

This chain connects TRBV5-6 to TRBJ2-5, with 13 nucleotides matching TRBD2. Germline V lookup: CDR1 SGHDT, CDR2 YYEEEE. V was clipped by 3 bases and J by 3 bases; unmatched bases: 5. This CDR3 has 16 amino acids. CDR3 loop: CASSWRLAGGKETQYF. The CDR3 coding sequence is TGTGCCAGCAGCTGGAGACTAGCGGGGGGAAAAGAGACCCAGTACTTC.

The CDR3 coding sequence is TGTGCCAGTAGTATAAGGAGGGGGACTTCAGATACGCAGTATTTT. Amino acids: CASSIRRGTSDTQYF. J is TRBJ2-3 and V is TRBV19; tentatively, D is TRBD1 or TRBD2 (6 bases each). V was pared by 2 bases and J by 4 bases, with 13 bases between. The length of the CDR3 is 15 residues. The germline V gene encodes CDR1 LNHDA and CDR2 SQIVND (reference sequence).

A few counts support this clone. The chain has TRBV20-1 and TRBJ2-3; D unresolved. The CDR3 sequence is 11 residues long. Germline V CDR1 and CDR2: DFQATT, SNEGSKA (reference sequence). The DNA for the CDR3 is TGCACCGCAACCACGTCCAATACGCAGTATTTT. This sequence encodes CTATTSNTQYF.

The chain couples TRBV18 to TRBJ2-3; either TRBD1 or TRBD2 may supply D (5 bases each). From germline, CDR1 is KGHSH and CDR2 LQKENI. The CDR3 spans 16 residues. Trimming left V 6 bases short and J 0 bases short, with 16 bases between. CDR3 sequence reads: CASSRDRDGSTDTQYF. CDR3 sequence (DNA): TGTGCCAGCTCTCGAGACCGGGACGGAAGCACAGATACGCAGTATTTT.

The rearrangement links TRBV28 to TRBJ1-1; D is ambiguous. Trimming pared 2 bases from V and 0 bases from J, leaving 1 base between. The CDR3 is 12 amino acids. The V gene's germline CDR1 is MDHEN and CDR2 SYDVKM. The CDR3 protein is CASSLMNTEAFF. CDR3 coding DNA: TGTGCCAGCAGTTTAATGAACACTGAAGCTTTCTTT.

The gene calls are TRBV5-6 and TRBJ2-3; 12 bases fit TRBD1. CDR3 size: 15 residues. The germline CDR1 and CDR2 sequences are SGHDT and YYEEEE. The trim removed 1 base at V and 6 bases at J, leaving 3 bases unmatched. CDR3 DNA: TGTGCCAGCAGCTTGCGGGGGACAGGGGGCGATACGCAGTATTTT. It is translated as CASSLRGTGGDTQYF.

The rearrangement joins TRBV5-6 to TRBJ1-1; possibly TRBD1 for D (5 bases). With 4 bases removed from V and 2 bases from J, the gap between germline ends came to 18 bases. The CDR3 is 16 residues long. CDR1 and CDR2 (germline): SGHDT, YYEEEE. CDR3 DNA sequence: TGTGCCAGCAGCCCACGGCGGGACTCCTTTAACACTGAAGCTTTCTTT. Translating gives CASSPRRDSFNTEAFF.

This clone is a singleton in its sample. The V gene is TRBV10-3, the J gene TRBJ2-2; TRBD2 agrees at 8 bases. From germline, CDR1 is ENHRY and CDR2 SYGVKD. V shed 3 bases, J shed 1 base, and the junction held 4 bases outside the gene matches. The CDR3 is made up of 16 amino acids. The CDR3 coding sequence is TGTGCCATCAGTGATAGTAGCGGGATGAACACCGGGGAGCTGTTTTTT. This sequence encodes CAISDSSGMNTGELFF.

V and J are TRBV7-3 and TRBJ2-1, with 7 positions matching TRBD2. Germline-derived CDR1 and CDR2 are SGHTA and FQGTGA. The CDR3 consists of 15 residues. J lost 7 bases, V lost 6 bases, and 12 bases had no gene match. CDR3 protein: CASSPQTGTKNEQFF. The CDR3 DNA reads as TGTGCCAGCAGTCCTCAAACCGGGACTAAAAATGAGCAGTTCTTC. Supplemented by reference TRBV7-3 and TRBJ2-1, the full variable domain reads GAGVSQTPSNKVTEKGKYVELRCDPISGHTALYWYRQSLGQGPEFLIYFQGTGAADDSGLPNDRFFAVRPEGSVSTLKIQRTERGDSAVYLCASSPQTGTKNEQFFGPGTRLTVL.

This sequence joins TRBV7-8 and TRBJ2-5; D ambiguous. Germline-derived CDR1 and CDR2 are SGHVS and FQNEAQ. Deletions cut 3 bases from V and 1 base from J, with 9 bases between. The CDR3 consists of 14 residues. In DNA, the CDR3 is TGTGCCAGCAGCTTCGGCAGGCGCCAAGAGACCCAGTACTTC. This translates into CASSFGRRQETQYF.

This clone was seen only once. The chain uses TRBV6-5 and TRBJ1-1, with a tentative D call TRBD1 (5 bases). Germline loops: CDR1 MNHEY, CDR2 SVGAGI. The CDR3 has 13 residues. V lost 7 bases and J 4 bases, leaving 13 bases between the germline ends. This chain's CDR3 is CASKEGPRTEAFF. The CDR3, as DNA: TGTGCCAGCAAGGAGGGACCTCGCACTGAAGCTTTCTTT.

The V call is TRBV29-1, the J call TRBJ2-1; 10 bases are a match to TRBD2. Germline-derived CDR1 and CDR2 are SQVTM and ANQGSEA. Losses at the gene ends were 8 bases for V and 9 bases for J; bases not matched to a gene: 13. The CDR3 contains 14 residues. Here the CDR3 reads CSQVSGGLAREQFF. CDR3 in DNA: TGCAGCCAGGTTAGCGGGGGGCTCGCGCGTGAGCAGTTCTTC.

The CDR3 DNA is TGTGCCAGCAGCCCGGGGCGGGGCCCCACGTTGGAGCAGTTCTTC. Translated, it gives CASSPGRGPTLEQFF. The chain uses TRBV7-2 and TRBJ2-1; a possible D gene is TRBD2 (6 bases). V was cut by 5 bases and J by 10 bases, with 21 bases left in between. CDR3 length: 15 amino acids. Germline V CDR1 and CDR2: SGHTA, FQGNSA.

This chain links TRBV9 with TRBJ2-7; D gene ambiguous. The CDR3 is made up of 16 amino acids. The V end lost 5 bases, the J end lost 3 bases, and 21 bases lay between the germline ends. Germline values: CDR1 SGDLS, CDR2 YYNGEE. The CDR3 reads CASRGPRLVTVYEQYF. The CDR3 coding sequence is TGTGCCAGCAGAGGTCCTCGGCTAGTCACGGTCTACGAGCAGTACTTC.

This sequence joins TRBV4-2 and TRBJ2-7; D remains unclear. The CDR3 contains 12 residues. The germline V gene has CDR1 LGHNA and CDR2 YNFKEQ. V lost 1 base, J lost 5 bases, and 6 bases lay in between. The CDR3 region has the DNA TGTGCCAGCAGCCAAGTTGGCGACGAGCAGTACTTC. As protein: CASSQVGDEQYF.

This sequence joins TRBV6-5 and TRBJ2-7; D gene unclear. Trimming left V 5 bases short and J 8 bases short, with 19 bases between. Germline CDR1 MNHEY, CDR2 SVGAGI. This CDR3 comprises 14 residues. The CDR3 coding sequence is TGTGCCAGCAGTGAATTATCTCAGCGCACACAGCAGTACTTC. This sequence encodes CASSELSQRTQQYF.

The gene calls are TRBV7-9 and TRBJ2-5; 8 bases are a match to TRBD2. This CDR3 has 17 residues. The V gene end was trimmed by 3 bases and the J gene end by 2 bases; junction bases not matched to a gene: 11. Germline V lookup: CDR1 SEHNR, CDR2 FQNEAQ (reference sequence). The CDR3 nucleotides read TGTGCCAGCAGCTTCCCCGGGTTTTCGGGGGGGCAAGAGACCCAGTACTTC. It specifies CASSFPGFSGGQETQYF.

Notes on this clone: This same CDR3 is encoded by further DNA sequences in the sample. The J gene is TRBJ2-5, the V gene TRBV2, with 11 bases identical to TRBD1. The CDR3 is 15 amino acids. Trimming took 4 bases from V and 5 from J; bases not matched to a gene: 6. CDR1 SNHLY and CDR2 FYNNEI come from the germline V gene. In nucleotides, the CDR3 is TGTGCCAGCAGTGCCCGGACAGGGGGCTATGAGACCCAGTACTTC. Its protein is CASSARTGGYETQYF.